These T cell receptor beta chains were read from a single sample in a study of shared clonotypes between healthy human individuals. The repertoire was sequenced with immunoSEQ multiplex PCR; TCRdb's copy has only in-frame clones and lacks some. The table has around 2,100,000 clones, less than 95% seen once; the top ten hold roughly 1%. The specimen sequenced was naive CD8+ T cells sorted from blood. The receptor source for this set is a man between 18 and 35 years old in good health. Both conserved end residues are part of each CDR3. The order of the fields is J gene, V gene, CDR3 protein.

J: TRBJ2-5; V: TRBV9; CDR3: CASSVWGGEETQYF
J: TRBJ1-2; V: TRBV30; CDR3: CAWSQGGVNYGYTF
J: TRBJ2-7; V: TRBV5-1; CDR3: CASSLAGINGGYEQYF
J: TRBJ1-2; V: TRBV10-3; CDR3: CAISDSPGNYGYTF
J: TRBJ2-7; V: TRBV28; CDR3: CASSLDGTGRYEQYF
J: TRBJ2-1; V: TRBV14; CDR3: CASSPFLGEGYYNEQFF
J: TRBJ2-7; V: TRBV7-2; CDR3: CASSLPLGGRSSYEQYF
J: TRBJ2-1; V: TRBV27; CDR3: CASSLPPAEQFF
J: TRBJ1-1; V: TRBV5-6; CDR3: CASSLETEGTEAFF
J: TRBJ1-2; V: TRBV5-1; CDR3: CASSLGGHPNYGYTF
J: TRBJ2-7; V: TRBV29-1; CDR3: CSVGQATYEQYF
J: TRBJ2-7; V: TRBV6-5; CDR3: CASQQTLVYEQYF
J: TRBJ2-7; V: TRBV5-1; CDR3: CASSAEVRGLAGDEQYF
J: TRBJ2-7; V: TRBV4-3; CDR3: CASSQGGYEQYF
J: TRBJ1-2; V: TRBV13; CDR3: CASSLAVDGTTF
J: TRBJ2-2; V: TRBV30; CDR3: CAWSVHGPLTGELFF
J: TRBJ2-2; V: TRBV6-1; CDR3: CASSGLQGGELFF
J: TRBJ2-1; V: TRBV4-2; CDR3: CASSTFSSYNEQFF
J: TRBJ2-7; V: TRBV5-4; CDR3: CASSLTGSSDEQYF
J: TRBJ2-3; V: TRBV4-3; CDR3: CASSQDRVSGEADTQYF
J: TRBJ2-1; V: TRBV9; CDR3: CASSPEQFF
J: TRBJ2-5; V: TRBV10-3; CDR3: CAISNTGYAETQYF
J: TRBJ2-2; V: TRBV21-1; CDR3: CASSGRGHTGELFF
J: TRBJ2-7; V: TRBV4-3; CDR3: CASSQGVADYEQYF
J: TRBJ1-1; V: TRBV5-4; CDR3: CASNDFMNTEAFF
J: TRBJ1-2; V: TRBV5-6; CDR3: CASGTQGDYGYTF
J: TRBJ2-7; V: TRBV28; CDR3: CASSLGQGFEQYF
J: TRBJ2-7; V: TRBV7-9; CDR3: CASSSPGAGASEQYF
J: TRBJ2-1; V: TRBV6-6; CDR3: CASSYSNFPYDNEQFF
J: TRBJ2-1; V: TRBV4-1; CDR3: CASSQVSSLNEQFF
J: TRBJ1-5; V: TRBV2; CDR3: CASSEDRGSNQPQHF
J: TRBJ1-1; V: TRBV6-5; CDR3: CASTPSRWTEAFF
J: TRBJ1-1; V: TRBV29-1; CDR3: CSVVQGSTEAFF
J: TRBJ1-1; V: TRBV11-2; CDR3: CASSFLSVEAFF
J: TRBJ2-2; V: TRBV4-3; CDR3: CASSQDGQSNTGELFF
J: TRBJ2-7; V: TRBV27; CDR3: CASSLQGIDEQYF
J: TRBJ1-1; V: TRBV4-3; CDR3: CASSHGMDTEAFF
J: TRBJ1-1; V: TRBV19; CDR3: CASSIQGTGNTEAFF
J: TRBJ1-4; V: TRBV7-9; CDR3: CASSLVGTGGEKLFF
J: TRBJ2-3; V: TRBV7-9; CDR3: CASSSGDSSTDTQYF
J: TRBJ2-3; V: TRBV4-1; CDR3: CASSQGSGGYSSTDTQYF
J: TRBJ1-2; V: TRBV6-6; CDR3: CASSVTANYGYTF
J: TRBJ2-7; V: TRBV9; CDR3: CASSVGLAGGEQYF
J: TRBJ1-2; V: TRBV4-1; CDR3: CASSQAAGVGYTF
J: TRBJ2-4; V: TRBV7-9; CDR3: CASSFMGGENIQYF